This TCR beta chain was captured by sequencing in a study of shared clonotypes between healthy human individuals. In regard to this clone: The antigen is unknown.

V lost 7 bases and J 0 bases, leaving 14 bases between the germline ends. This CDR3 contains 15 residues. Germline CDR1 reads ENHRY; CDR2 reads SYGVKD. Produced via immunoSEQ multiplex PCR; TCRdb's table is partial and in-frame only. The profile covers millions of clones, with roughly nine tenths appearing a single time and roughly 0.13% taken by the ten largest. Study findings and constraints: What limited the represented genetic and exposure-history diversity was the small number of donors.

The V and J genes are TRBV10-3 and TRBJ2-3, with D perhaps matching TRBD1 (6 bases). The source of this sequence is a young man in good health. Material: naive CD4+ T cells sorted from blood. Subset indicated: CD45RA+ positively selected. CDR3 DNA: TGTGCCATCAACCCGGACAGCCCTAGCACAGATACGCAGTATTTT. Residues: CAINPDSPSTDTQYF.